These T cell receptor beta chains were read from a single sample in a study of blood T cell repertoires in COVID-19. Data came from immunoSEQ multiplex PCR; TCRdb stores just in-frame clones and leaves some out. The sample lists around 78,000 clones, 70% to 90% occurring once. The source material was peripheral blood. The receptor source for this set is a man aged 50-60 years with active or convalescent COVID-19. CDR3s include the opening cysteine and the closing phenylalanine or tryptophan. A D gene is named only where the DNA matches it firmly. Size tells how often a clone was seen (once, few, many) or the class of an expanded clone, and some rows leave it out.

D: .; J: TRBJ2-3; size: .; V: TRBV29-1; CDR3: CSVPLENTDTQYF; DNA: TGCAGCGTCCCCTTGGAGAACACAGATACGCAGTATTTT
D: .; J: TRBJ2-2; size: .; V: TRBV5-4; CDR3: CASSFMGRTGELFF; DNA: TGTGCCAGCAGCTTCATGGGGCGGACCGGGGAGCTGTTTTTT
D: TRBD1; J: TRBJ1-4; size: .; V: TRBV4-3; CDR3: CASSQLTGGSEKLFF; DNA: TGCGCCAGCAGCCAACTGACAGGGGGCAGTGAAAAACTGTTTTTT
D: TRBD1; J: TRBJ1-4; size: .; V: TRBV6-2/TRBV6-3; CDR3: CASSRGQGLNEKLFF; DNA: TGTGCCAGCAGCCGTGGACAGGGCCTTAATGAAAAACTGTTTTTT
D: .; J: TRBJ1-5; size: .; V: TRBV5-6; CDR3: CASSRNGAWDQPQHF; DNA: TGTGCCAGCAGCAGGAATGGGGCCTGGGATCAGCCCCAGCATTTT
D: .; J: TRBJ2-6; size: .; V: TRBV19; CDR3: CASSWLSGANVLTF; DNA: TGTGCCAGTAGTTGGCTTTCTGGGGCCAACGTCCTGACTTTC
D: TRBD2; J: TRBJ2-1; size: .; V: TRBV7-2; CDR3: CASSLSSGGANNEQFF; DNA: TGTGCCAGCAGCTTATCGAGCGGGGGGGCCAACAATGAGCAGTTCTTC
D: .; J: TRBJ2-3; size: .; V: TRBV19; CDR3: CASSASDTWTDTQYF; DNA: TGTGCCAGTAGTGCCTCGGACACCTGGACAGATACGCAGTATTTT
D: TRBD2; J: TRBJ2-5; size: .; V: TRBV4-1; CDR3: CASSQDLAGEETQYF; DNA: TGCGCCAGCAGCCAAGATCTAGCGGGCGAGGAGACCCAGTACTTC
D: TRBD1; J: TRBJ2-5; size: .; V: TRBV5-1; CDR3: CASSLAFTGTGVETQYF; DNA: TGCGCCAGCAGCTTGGCATTTACCGGGACAGGGGTAGAGACCCAGTACTTC
D: .; J: TRBJ1-1; size: .; V: TRBV7-2; CDR3: CASSLALGRAAEAFF; DNA: TGTGCCAGCAGCTTAGCACTGGGCAGGGCCGCTGAAGCTTTCTTT
D: TRBD1; J: TRBJ2-1; size: .; V: TRBV4-1; CDR3: CASSQDFRGTGGNEQFF; DNA: TGCGCCAGCAGCCAAGATTTCCGCGGGACAGGGGGGAATGAGCAGTTCTTC
D: TRBD1; J: TRBJ1-1; size: .; V: TRBV6-5; CDR3: CASWQGAITEAFF; DNA: TGTGCCAGCTGGCAGGGGGCGATCACTGAAGCTTTCTTT
D: TRBD1; J: TRBJ1-5; size: .; V: TRBV18; CDR3: CASSQGQGVQPQHF; DNA: TGTGCCAGCTCACAGGGACAGGGGGTCCAGCCCCAGCATTTT
D: .; J: TRBJ1-1; size: .; V: TRBV5-1; CDR3: CASSPSGRGTEAFF; DNA: TGCGCCAGCAGCCCGTCCGGGAGGGGCACTGAAGCTTTCTTT
D: TRBD1; J: TRBJ2-7; size: .; V: TRBV6-5; CDR3: CASSRTGTYEQYF; DNA: TGTGCCAGCAGTAGGACAGGGACCTACGAGCAGTACTTC
D: .; J: TRBJ2-2; size: .; V: TRBV3-1/TRBV3-2; CDR3: CASGWGANTGELFF; DNA: TGTGCCAGCGGGTGGGGCGCGAACACCGGGGAGCTGTTTTTT
D: .; J: TRBJ1-4; size: .; V: TRBV6-1; CDR3: CASSDRRRRSDEKLFF; DNA: TGTGCCAGCAGTGATCGGAGGAGGAGGTCTGATGAAAAACTGTTTTTT
D: .; J: TRBJ2-1; size: once; V: TRBV15; CDR3: CATSIEQGTYNEQFF; DNA: TGTGCCACCAGCATCGAACAGGGAACCTACAATGAGCAGTTCTTC
D: TRBD1; J: TRBJ1-1; size: once; V: TRBV19; CDR3: CASSTRQGLEAFF; DNA: TGTGCCAGTAGTACCCGACAGGGACTTGAAGCTTTCTTT
D: TRBD2; J: TRBJ2-1; size: .; V: TRBV19; CDR3: CASSIRGLAGVGNEQFF; DNA: TGTGCCAGTAGTATACGAGGACTAGCGGGAGTAGGCAATGAGCAGTTCTTC
D: .; J: TRBJ1-5; size: .; V: TRBV7-9; CDR3: CASSLAPGNQPQHF; DNA: TGTGCCAGCAGCTTAGCGCCAGGAAATCAGCCCCAGCATTTT
D: .; J: TRBJ1-5; size: few; V: TRBV5-5; CDR3: CASSLEPGFQPQHF; DNA: TGTGCCAGCAGCTTGGAACCAGGGTTTCAGCCCCAGCATTTT
D: .; J: TRBJ1-6; size: .; V: TRBV7-6; CDR3: CASSLDSLNSSPLHF; DNA: TGTGCCAGCAGCTTAGACAGTCTAAATAGTTCACCCCTCCACTTT
D: TRBD2; J: TRBJ2-2; size: .; V: TRBV6-5; CDR3: CASSLGTSGPWGELFF; DNA: TGTGCCAGCAGTTTAGGGACTAGCGGTCCATGGGGGGAGCTGTTTTTT
D: .; J: TRBJ2-1; size: .; V: TRBV5-1; CDR3: CASSLAQSYNEQFF; DNA: TGCGCCAGCAGCTTGGCCCAGTCCTACAATGAGCAGTTCTTC
D: .; J: TRBJ2-5; size: .; V: TRBV5-1; CDR3: CASSPGHGQETQYF; DNA: TGCGCCAGCAGCCCGGGACACGGCCAAGAGACCCAGTACTTC
D: TRBD1; J: TRBJ1-1; size: .; V: TRBV4-3; CDR3: CASSHILLGGQGRGEAFF; DNA: TGCGCCAGCAGCCACATCCTTTTGGGGGGACAGGGGAGGGGTGAAGCTTTCTTT
D: .; J: TRBJ1-2; size: once; V: TRBV28; CDR3: CASSLLTPYNYGYTF; DNA: TGTGCCAGCAGTTTATTGACACCATACAACTATGGCTACACCTTC